Listed below are T cell receptor beta chains from one sample, sequenced in a study of T-cell memory formation after mild COVID-19. Using its own MiXCR run on the 5' RACE reads, TCRdb lists one record per CDR3 protein. The sample holds 250,000 to 350,000 distinct CDR3 sequences, 13% to 15% seen once. Specimen: PBMCs or a T cell subset sorted from them (not recorded which). The receptors originated from a young man who had mild COVID-19 (a few samples of this study predate the infection). Cell type and time point are not known. CDR3s include the opening cysteine and the closing phenylalanine or tryptophan. The order of the fields is D gene, V gene, J gene, clone size, CDR3 DNA, CDR3 protein. The D gene is left open where the match is weak. Clone size appears in some rows only: once, few, many, or a class for an expanded clone.

NA	TRBV6-5	TRBJ1-1	NA	TGTGCCAGCAGTTACTCGGGTTCGGGGAATTCTTTCTTT	CASSYSGSGNSFF
NA	TRBV7-8	TRBJ2-1	many	TGTGCCAGCAGCCCGGGGTTTGGGGACAAGAACAATGAGCAGTTCTTC	CASSPGFGDKNNEQFF
NA	TRBV21-1	TRBJ2-2	NA	TGTGCCAGCAGCAAGGTGGCTGGCGGGGGGGCCCGGTACACCGGGGAGCTGTTTTTT	CASSKVAGGGARYTGELFF
NA	TRBV7-2	TRBJ2-7	NA	TGTGCCAGCTCCATCTTGCCCGCTAACGAGCAGTACTTC	CASSILPANEQYF
NA	TRBV5-1	TRBJ1-6	NA	TGCGCCAGCAGCGGTGGAGGGGGAGGTCGTAATTCACCCCTCCACTTT	CASSGGGGGRNSPLHF
NA	TRBV6-1	TRBJ2-7	NA	TGTGCCAGCAGTGAAGCGTTTTCGGACGTATGGGCCTCGACCGCGCACGAGCAGTACTTC	CASSEAFSDVWASTAHEQYF
NA	TRBV7-2	TRBJ1-5	few	TGTGCCAGCAGCTTAGATAATGGCAGTGATCAGCCCCAGCATTTT	CASSLDNGSDQPQHF
NA	TRBV7-6	TRBJ1-2	NA	TGTGCCAGCAGCCGAGGGCAGGCCTATGGCTACACCTTC	CASSRGQAYGYTF
NA	TRBV5-1	TRBJ2-3	NA	TGCGCCAGCAGCTTGGCTGGGCGTGAAACAGATACGCAGTATTTT	CASSLAGRETDTQYF
NA	TRBV3-1	TRBJ2-1	many	TGTGCCAGCAGCCACCGGACTGCGAACTCCTACAATGAGCAGTTCTTC	CASSHRTANSYNEQFF
NA	TRBV10-3	TRBJ1-2	few	TGTGCCACGTTACTGGGGCCTTTGGATGGCTACACCTTC	CATLLGPLDGYTF
NA	TRBV20-1	TRBJ2-5	few	TGCAGTGCTAGAGATATCCAAGAGACCCAGTACTTC	CSARDIQETQYF
NA	TRBV15	TRBJ2-5	NA	TGTGCCACCAGCAGAGCCGGGCAAGAGACCCAGTACTTC	CATSRAGQETQYF
NA	TRBV5-1	TRBJ2-1	NA	TGCGCCAGCAGCCTCGACAGTTTCAATGAGCAGTTCTTC	CASSLDSFNEQFF